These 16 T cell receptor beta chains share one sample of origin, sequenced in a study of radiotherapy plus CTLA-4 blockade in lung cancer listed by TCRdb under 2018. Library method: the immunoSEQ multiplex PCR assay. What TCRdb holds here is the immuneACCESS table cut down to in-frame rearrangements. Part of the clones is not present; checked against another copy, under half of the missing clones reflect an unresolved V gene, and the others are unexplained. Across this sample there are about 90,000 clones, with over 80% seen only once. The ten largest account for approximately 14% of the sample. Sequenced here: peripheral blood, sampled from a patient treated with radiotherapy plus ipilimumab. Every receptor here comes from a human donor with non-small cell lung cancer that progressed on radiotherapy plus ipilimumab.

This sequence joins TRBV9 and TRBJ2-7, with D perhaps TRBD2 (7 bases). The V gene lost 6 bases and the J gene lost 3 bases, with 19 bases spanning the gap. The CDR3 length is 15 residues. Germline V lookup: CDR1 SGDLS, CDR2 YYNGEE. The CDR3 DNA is TGTGCCAGCACCGGAAAGGGGGGGCGCGACTACGAGCAGTACTTC. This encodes CASTGKGGRDYEQYF.

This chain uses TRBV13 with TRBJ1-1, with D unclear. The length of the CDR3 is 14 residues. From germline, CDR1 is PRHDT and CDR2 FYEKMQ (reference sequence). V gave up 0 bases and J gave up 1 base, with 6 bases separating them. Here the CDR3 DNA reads TGTGCCAGCAGCTTAGGGGGTGGGAACACTGAAGCTTTCTTT. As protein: CASSLGGGNTEAFF.

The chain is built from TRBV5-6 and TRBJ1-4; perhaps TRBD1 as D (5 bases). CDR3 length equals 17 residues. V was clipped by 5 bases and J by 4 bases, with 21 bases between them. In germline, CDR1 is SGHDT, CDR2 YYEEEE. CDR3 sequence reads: CASRKGSPGLYNEKLFF. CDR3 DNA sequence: TGTGCCAGCAGAAAGGGCTCTCCGGGACTTTATAATGAAAAACTGTTTTTT. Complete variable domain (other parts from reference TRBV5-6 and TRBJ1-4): DAGVTQSPTHLIKTRGQQVTLRCSPKSGHDTVSWYQQALGQGPQFIFQYYEEEERQRGNFPDRFSGHQFPNYSSELNVNALLLGDSALYLCASRKGSPGLYNEKLFFGSGTQLSVL.

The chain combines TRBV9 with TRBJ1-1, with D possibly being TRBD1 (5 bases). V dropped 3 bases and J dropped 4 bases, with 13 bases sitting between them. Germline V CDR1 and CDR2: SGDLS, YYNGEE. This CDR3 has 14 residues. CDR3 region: CASSGTGQGTEAFF. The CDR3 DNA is TGTGCCAGCAGCGGGACCGGGCAGGGCACTGAAGCTTTCTTT.

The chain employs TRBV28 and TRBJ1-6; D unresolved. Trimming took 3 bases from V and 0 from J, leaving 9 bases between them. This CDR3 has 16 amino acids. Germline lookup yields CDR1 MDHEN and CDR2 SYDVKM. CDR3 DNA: TGTGCCAGCAGTTTGGATCCGAGCTCCTATAATTCACCCCTCCACTTT. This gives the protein CASSLDPSSYNSPLHF.

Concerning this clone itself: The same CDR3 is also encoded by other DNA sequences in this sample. The CDR3 here is CASSLEGQGRPQHF. CDR3 bases: TGTGCCAGCAGCTTGGAGGGACAGGGGCGGCCCCAGCATTTT. The chain has TRBV5-4 and TRBJ1-5; 10 nucleotides line up with TRBD1. CDR1 is SGHNT and CDR2 is YYREEE in the germline V gene (reference sequence). The V and J ends lost 0 bases and 9 bases, in that order; junction bases with no gene match: 3. This CDR3 has 14 amino acids.

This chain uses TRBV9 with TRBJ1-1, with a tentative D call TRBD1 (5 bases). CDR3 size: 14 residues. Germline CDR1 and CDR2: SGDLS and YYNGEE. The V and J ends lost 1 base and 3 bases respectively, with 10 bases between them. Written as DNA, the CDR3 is TGTGCCAGCAGCGTACAGGGTTGGGACACTGAAGCTTTCTTT. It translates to CASSVQGWDTEAFF. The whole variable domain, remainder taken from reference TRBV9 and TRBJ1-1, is DSGVTQTPKHLITATGQRVTLRCSPRSGDLSVYWYQQSLDQGLQFLIQYYNGEERAKGNILERFSAQQFPDLHSELNLSSLELGDSALYFCASSVQGWDTEAFFGQGTRLTVV.

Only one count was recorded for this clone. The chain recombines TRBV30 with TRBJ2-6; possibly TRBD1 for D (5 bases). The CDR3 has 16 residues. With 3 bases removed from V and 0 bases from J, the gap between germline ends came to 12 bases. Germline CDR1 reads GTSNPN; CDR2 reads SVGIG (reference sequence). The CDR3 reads CAWSPLRGSGANVLTF. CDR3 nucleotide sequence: TGTGCCTGGAGCCCTCTTAGGGGCTCTGGGGCCAACGTCCTGACTTTC.

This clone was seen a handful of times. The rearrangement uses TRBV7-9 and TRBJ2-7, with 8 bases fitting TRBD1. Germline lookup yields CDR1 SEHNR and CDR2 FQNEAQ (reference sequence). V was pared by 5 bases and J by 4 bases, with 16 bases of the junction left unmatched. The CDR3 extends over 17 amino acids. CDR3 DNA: TGTGCCAGCAGCCTAGGACAGGGACGGGACTTAAGTTACGAGCAGTACTTC. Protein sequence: CASSLGQGRDLSYEQYF.

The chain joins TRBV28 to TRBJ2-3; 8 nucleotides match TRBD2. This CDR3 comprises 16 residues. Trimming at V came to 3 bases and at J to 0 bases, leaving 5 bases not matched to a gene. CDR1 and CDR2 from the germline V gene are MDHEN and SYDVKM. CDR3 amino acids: CASSFPAGESTDTQYF. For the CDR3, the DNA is TGTGCCAGCAGTTTCCCAGCGGGAGAGAGCACAGATACGCAGTATTTT.

Written as DNA, the CDR3 is TGTGCCAGCAGTGAACTTAGGAACACTGAAGCTTTCTTT. It codes for CASSELRNTEAFF. This chain joins TRBV2 and TRBJ1-1; D is unclear. The V gene lost 2 bases and the J gene lost 1 base, with 5 bases spanning the gap. The CDR3 contains 13 residues. From germline, CDR1 is SNHLY and CDR2 FYNNEI. The variable domain in full, completed from reference TRBV2 and TRBJ1-1, reads EPEVTQTPSHQVTQMGQEVILRCVPISNHLYFYWYRQILGQKVEFLVSFYNNEISEKSEIFDDQFSVERPDGSNFTLKIRSTKLEDSAMYFCASSELRNTEAFFGQGTRLTVV.

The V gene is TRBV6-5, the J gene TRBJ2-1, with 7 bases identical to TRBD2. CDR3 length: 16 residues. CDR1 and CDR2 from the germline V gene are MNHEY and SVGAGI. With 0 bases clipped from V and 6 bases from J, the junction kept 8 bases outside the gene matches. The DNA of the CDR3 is TGTGCCAGCAGTTACTCTGGGCTAGCGGCGGGCAATGAGCAGTTCTTC. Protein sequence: CASSYSGLAAGNEQFF.

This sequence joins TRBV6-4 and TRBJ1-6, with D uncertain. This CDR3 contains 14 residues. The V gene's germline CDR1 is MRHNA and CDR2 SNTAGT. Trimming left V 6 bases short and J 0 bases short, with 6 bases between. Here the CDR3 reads CASRESSYNSPLHF. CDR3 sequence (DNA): TGTGCCAGCAGAGAGAGCTCCTATAATTCACCCCTCCACTTT.

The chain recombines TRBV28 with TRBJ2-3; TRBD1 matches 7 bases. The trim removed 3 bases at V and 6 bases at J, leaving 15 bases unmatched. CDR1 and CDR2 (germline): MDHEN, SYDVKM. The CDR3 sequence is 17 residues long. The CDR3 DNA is TGTGCCAGCAGTTTTACAGGGGTCACATGGGTTGACGATACGCAGTATTTT. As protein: CASSFTGVTWVDDTQYF.

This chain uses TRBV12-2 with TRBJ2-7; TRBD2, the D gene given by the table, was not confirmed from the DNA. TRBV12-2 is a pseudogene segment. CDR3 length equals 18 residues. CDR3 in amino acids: CASRLAREARTTVNEQYF. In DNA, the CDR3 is TGTGCAAGTCGCTTAGCGAGGGAAGCGCGTACTACAGTAAACGAGCAGTACTTC.

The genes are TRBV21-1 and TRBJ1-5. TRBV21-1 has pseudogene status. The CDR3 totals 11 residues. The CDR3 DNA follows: TGTGCCAGCAGCAACGGTCAGCCCCAGCATTTT. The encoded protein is CASSNGQPQHF.